The source of this TCR beta chain is a study of control samples from healthy donors and cancer patients. This CDR3 has 15 amino acids. Per the germline V gene, CDR1 is LNHNV and CDR2 is YYDKDF (reference sequence). V gave up 0 bases and J gave up 4 bases, with 11 bases separating them. Measured with immunoSEQ multiplex PCR; TCRdb has only the in-frame clones, and not every one. The table includes 110,000 or so clones, approximately 84% detected once. The source material was blood. The receptor comes from a man aged 18-30 years in good health. The chain recombines TRBV15 with TRBJ2-3; no clear D. The CDR3 loop reads CATSREGLRPDTQYF. As DNA, the CDR3 is TGTGCCACCAGCAGAGAGGGATTAAGGCCAGATACGCAGTATTTT.